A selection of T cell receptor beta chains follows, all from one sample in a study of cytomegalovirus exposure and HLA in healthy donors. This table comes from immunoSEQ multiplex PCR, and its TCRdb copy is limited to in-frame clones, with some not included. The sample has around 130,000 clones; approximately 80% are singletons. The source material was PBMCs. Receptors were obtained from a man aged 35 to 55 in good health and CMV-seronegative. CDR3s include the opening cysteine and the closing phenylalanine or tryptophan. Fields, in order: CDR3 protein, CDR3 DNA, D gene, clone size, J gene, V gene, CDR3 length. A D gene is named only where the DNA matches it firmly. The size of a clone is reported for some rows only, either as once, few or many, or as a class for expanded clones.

CASSLPVRGEQYF | TGTGCCAGCAGCCTCCCGGTGAGGGGGGAGCAGTACTTC | . | . | TRBJ2-7 | TRBV7-2 | 13
CAISPPTANYGYTF | TGTGCCATCAGTCCTCCGACAGCAAACTATGGCTACACCTTC | . | many | TRBJ1-2 | TRBV10-3 | 14
CASSATGRDEQFF | TGTGCCAGCAGTGCTACAGGGCGCGATGAGCAGTTCTTC | . | . | TRBJ2-1 | TRBV6-1 | 13
CASSQGNTEAFF | TGTGCCAGCAGTCAGGGGAACACTGAAGCTTTCTTT | . | once | TRBJ1-1 | TRBV7-2 | 12
CAWSRYTGNQPQHF | TGTGCCTGGAGCCGGTATACAGGCAATCAGCCCCAGCATTTT | . | . | TRBJ1-5 | TRBV30 | 14
CASSYGGSYNSPLHF | TGTGCCAGCAGTTACGGCGGCTCCTATAATTCACCCCTCCACTTT | . | . | TRBJ1-6 | TRBV6-5 | 15
CSVVNRGNDGYTF | TGCAGCGTAGTGAACAGGGGAAACGATGGCTACACCTTC | TRBD1 | . | TRBJ1-2 | TRBV29-1 | 13
CASRHTGGAGNTIYF | TGTGCCAGCAGGCATACAGGGGGCGCTGGAAACACCATATATTTT | TRBD1 | few | TRBJ1-3 | TRBV6-1 | 15
CASSEAGGHRNTQYF | TGTGCCAGCAGTGAAGCAGGGGGCCATAGGAATACGCAGTATTTT | TRBD1 | . | TRBJ2-3 | TRBV6-1 | 15
CTSSHSNGLDNNEQFF | TGCACCAGCAGCCACTCAAACGGGTTGGACAACAATGAGCAGTTCTTC | . | . | TRBJ2-1 | TRBV1 | 16
CASSILLTGELFF | TGTGCCAGTAGTATACTCTTGACCGGGGAGCTGTTTTTT | . | . | TRBJ2-2 | TRBV19 | 13
CASRGVSNQPQHF | TGTGCCAGTCGGGGGGTTAGCAATCAGCCCCAGCATTTT | . | once | TRBJ1-5 | TRBV28 | 13
CAISEWEGEGNTIYF | TGTGCCATCAGTGAGTGGGAAGGGGAAGGAAACACCATATATTTT | . | once | TRBJ1-3 | TRBV10-3 | 15
CSVGDSYNEQFF | TGCAGCGTTGGGGACAGCTACAATGAGCAGTTCTTC | TRBD1 | . | TRBJ2-1 | TRBV29-1 | 12
CSAKTEHEQFF | TGCAGTGCTAAAACGGAGCATGAGCAGTTCTTC | . | . | TRBJ2-1 | TRBV20-1 | 11
CASIRTGDTEAFF | TGTGCCAGCATTAGGACAGGCGACACTGAAGCTTTCTTT | TRBD1 | . | TRBJ1-1 | TRBV6-1 | 13
CSVEAPLETQYF | TGCAGCGTTGAAGCGCCACTGGAGACCCAGTACTTC | . | . | TRBJ2-5 | TRBV29-1 | 12
CASSAATGTYNSPLHF | TGTGCCAGCAGTGCAGCGACAGGGACCTATAATTCACCCCTCCACTTT | TRBD1 | . | TRBJ1-6 | TRBV2 | 16
CSTTLGTSGGNEQFF | TGCAGCACAACATTGGGGACTAGCGGGGGTAATGAGCAGTTCTTC | TRBD2 | once | TRBJ2-1 | TRBV29-1 | 15
CATHWDTPNTEAFF | TGTGCCACACACTGGGACACGCCGAACACTGAAGCTTTCTTT | . | . | TRBJ1-1 | TRBV2 | 14
CASSEGATPGNTIYF | TGTGCCAGCAGTGAAGGGGCTACCCCGGGAAACACCATATATTTT | . | . | TRBJ1-3 | TRBV2 | 15
CAWSVPGSRNYGYTF | TGTGCCTGGAGTGTACCGGGGAGTCGTAACTATGGCTACACCTTC | . | . | TRBJ1-2 | TRBV30 | 15
CASSPYPTRGNYGYTF | TGTGCCAGCAGCCCCTACCCGACGCGGGGGAACTATGGCTACACCTTC | . | few | TRBJ1-2 | TRBV28 | 16
CAISSQHSNQPQHF | TGTGCCATCAGCTCACAGCATAGCAATCAGCCCCAGCATTTT | . | . | TRBJ1-5 | TRBV10-3 | 14
CSVVRAGGVGTEAFF | TGCAGCGTTGTCCGTGCAGGGGGCGTTGGAACTGAAGCTTTCTTT | TRBD1 | . | TRBJ1-1 | TRBV29-1 | 15
CASASSGNTIYF | TGTGCCAGTGCCAGCTCTGGAAACACCATATATTTT | . | . | TRBJ1-3 | TRBV19 | 12
CASSFSGVTDTQYF | TGCGCCAGCAGCTTTAGCGGGGTCACAGATACGCAGTATTTT | TRBD2 | . | TRBJ2-3 | TRBV5-1 | 14
CASSYDGTSVQKQFF | TGTGCCAGCAGTTACGACGGGACTAGCGTACAAAAGCAGTTCTTC | TRBD2 | . | TRBJ2-1 | TRBV6-5 | 15
CASGRDRGFSGANVLTF | TGCGCCAGCGGCCGTGACAGGGGTTTCTCTGGGGCCAACGTCCTGACTTTC | TRBD1 | once | TRBJ2-6 | TRBV5-1 | 17
CATSGPGQDYRPQHF | TGTGCCACCAGCGGTCCGGGACAGGATTATCGGCCCCAGCATTTT | TRBD1 | few | TRBJ1-5 | TRBV15 | 15
CASREQGGSNQPQHF | TGTGCCAGTAGGGAACAGGGGGGGAGCAATCAGCCCCAGCATTTT | TRBD1 | . | TRBJ1-5 | TRBV19 | 15
CASSYTGTGANVLTF | TGTGCCAGCAGTTACACGGGGACTGGGGCCAACGTCCTGACTTTC | . | . | TRBJ2-6 | TRBV6-6 | 15
CASSDPGLNTEAFF | TGTGCCAGCAGTGATCCAGGGTTGAACACTGAAGCTTTCTTT | . | . | TRBJ1-1 | TRBV6-1 | 14
CASSLSSGSWYEQYF | TGTGCCAGCAGTTTATCTAGCGGGAGTTGGTACGAGCAGTACTTC | TRBD2 | . | TRBJ2-7 | TRBV28 | 15
CASSAIPGLAGGRNTGELFF | TGTGCCAGCAGCGCGATACCGGGACTAGCGGGAGGGAGGAACACCGGGGAGCTGTTTTTT | TRBD2 | . | TRBJ2-2 | TRBV9 | 20
CASSINGQQEPQHF | TGTGCCAGTAGTATCAATGGACAGCAAGAGCCCCAGCATTTT | . | . | TRBJ1-5 | TRBV19 | 14
CASTGDINTEAFF | TGTGCCAGCACCGGGGACATCAACACTGAAGCTTTCTTT | . | . | TRBJ1-1 | TRBV2 | 13
CASSSGQGPNTGELFF | TGCGCCAGCAGCTCGGGACAGGGGCCCAACACCGGGGAGCTGTTTTTT | TRBD1 | . | TRBJ2-2 | TRBV5-1 | 16
CASGSGQLTGELFF | TGTGCCAGCGGGTCGGGACAGCTTACCGGGGAGCTGTTTTTT | TRBD1 | . | TRBJ2-2 | TRBV27 | 14
CASTILAGYNEQFF | TGTGCCAGCACCATACTAGCGGGGTACAATGAGCAGTTCTTC | TRBD2 | . | TRBJ2-1 | TRBV2 | 14
CASSVDQVPQETQYF | TGTGCCAGCAGCGTAGATCAGGTGCCACAAGAGACCCAGTACTTC | . | . | TRBJ2-5 | TRBV9 | 15
CASSSGGTGGSGTQYF | TGTGCCAGCAGCTCCGGGGGAACCGGGGGGTCTGGGACCCAGTACTTC | TRBD2 | . | TRBJ2-5 | TRBV7-7 | 16
CASSLLAGGSEEQYF | TGTGCCAGCAGCTTACTAGCGGGGGGATCGGAAGAGCAGTACTTC | TRBD2 | . | TRBJ2-7 | TRBV7-2 | 15
CASRGGLAGPEQFF | TGTGCCAGCAGAGGTGGACTAGCGGGGCCTGAGCAGTTCTTC | TRBD2 | few | TRBJ2-1 | TRBV6-1 | 14
CASSEVGVGGYTF | TGTGCCAGCAGTGAAGTGGGAGTCGGCGGCTACACCTTC | . | few | TRBJ1-2 | TRBV6-1 | 13
CASSRREATEAFF | TGTGCCAGCAGCCGAAGGGAGGCCACTGAAGCTTTCTTT | . | . | TRBJ1-1 | TRBV7-3 | 13
CASNSHGTSEIGELFF | TGTGCCAGCAACTCGCACGGGACTAGCGAGATCGGGGAGCTGTTTTTT | TRBD2 | . | TRBJ2-2 | TRBV5-4 | 16
CASSLAGAGANVLTF | TGCGCCAGCAGCTTGGCAGGGGCTGGGGCCAACGTCCTGACTTTC | . | few | TRBJ2-6 | TRBV5-1 | 15
CASSDLGANNQPQHF | TGTGCCAGCAGTGACTTGGGGGCCAACAATCAGCCCCAGCATTTT | . | once | TRBJ1-5 | TRBV2 | 15
CASLPARPTEAFF | TGTGCCAGCCTCCCGGCGCGGCCCACTGAAGCTTTCTTT | . | . | TRBJ1-1 | TRBV6-1 | 13
CASSLLQGSNQPQHF | TGTGCCAGCAGTTTATTACAGGGGAGCAATCAGCCCCAGCATTTT | TRBD1 | . | TRBJ1-5 | TRBV6-1 | 15
CAISESTTRGYEQYF | TGTGCCATCAGTGAGTCGACGACTAGAGGGTACGAGCAGTACTTC | . | . | TRBJ2-7 | TRBV10-3 | 15
CASTESPSTDTQYF | TGCGCCAGCACCGAGAGTCCTAGCACAGATACGCAGTATTTT | . | . | TRBJ2-3 | TRBV5-1 | 14
CASSLMSIGSETQYF | TGTGCCAGCAGCTTAATGAGTATTGGTTCGGAGACCCAGTACTTC | . | . | TRBJ2-5 | TRBV7-9 | 15
CASSQSGSPLHF | TGTGCCAGCAGCCAATCCGGGTCACCCCTCCACTTT | . | . | TRBJ1-6 | TRBV11-1 | 12
CASSLAGGPGTDTQYF | TGCGCCAGCAGCTTAGCGGGAGGGCCAGGCACAGATACGCAGTATTTT | TRBD2 | . | TRBJ2-3 | TRBV5-1 | 16
CASSEIGGVRLAYEQYF | TGTGCCAGCAGTGAAATCGGTGGAGTTCGACTAGCCTACGAGCAGTACTTC | . | . | TRBJ2-7 | TRBV6-1 | 17